The source of this TCR beta chain is a study of cytomegalovirus exposure and HLA in healthy donors. It was with 60 Vbeta and 13 Jbeta primers that the PCR ran. The table came from immunoSEQ multiplex PCR; TCRdb's copy has only in-frame clones and leaves some out. The table includes under 200,000 clones, about four fifths detected once. Trimming removed 4 bases at V and 0 bases at J, with 20 bases between. CDR3 size: 18 residues. Germline V gene sequence: CDR1 SGHKS, CDR2 YYEKEE (reference sequence). The V call is TRBV5-5, the J call TRBJ1-3; TRBD1 is a possible D gene (6 bases). Sequenced material: PBMCs. The TCR originated in a woman in her 50s in good health and CMV-seronegative. CDR3 residues: CASSQDPGQSFSGNTIYF. Written as DNA, the CDR3 is TGTGCCAGCAGCCAAGATCCAGGACAGAGCTTCTCTGGAAACACCATATATTTT.